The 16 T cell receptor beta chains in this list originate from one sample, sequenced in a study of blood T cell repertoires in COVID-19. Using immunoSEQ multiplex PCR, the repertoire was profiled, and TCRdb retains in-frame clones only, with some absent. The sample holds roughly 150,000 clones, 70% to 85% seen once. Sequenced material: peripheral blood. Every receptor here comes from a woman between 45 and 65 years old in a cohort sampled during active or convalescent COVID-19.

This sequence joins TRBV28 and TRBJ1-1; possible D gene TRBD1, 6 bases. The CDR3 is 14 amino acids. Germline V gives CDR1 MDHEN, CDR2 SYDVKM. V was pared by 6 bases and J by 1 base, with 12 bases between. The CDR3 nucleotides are TGTGCCAGCAGAAAGACCAGGGGGAACACTGAAGCTTTCTTT. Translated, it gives CASRKTRGNTEAFF.

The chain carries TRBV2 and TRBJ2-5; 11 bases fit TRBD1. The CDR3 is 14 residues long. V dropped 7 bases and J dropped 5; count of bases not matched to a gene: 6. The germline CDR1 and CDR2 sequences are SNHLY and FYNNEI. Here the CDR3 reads CASTWGTGGETQYF. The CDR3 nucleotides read TGTGCCAGCACATGGGGGACAGGGGGTGAGACCCAGTACTTC.

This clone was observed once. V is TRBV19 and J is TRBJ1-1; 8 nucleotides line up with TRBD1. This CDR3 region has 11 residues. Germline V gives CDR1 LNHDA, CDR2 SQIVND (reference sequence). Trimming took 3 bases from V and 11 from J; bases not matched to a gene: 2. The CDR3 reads CASSMGQEAFF. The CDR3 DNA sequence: TGTGCCAGTAGTATGGGACAGGAGGCTTTCTTT.

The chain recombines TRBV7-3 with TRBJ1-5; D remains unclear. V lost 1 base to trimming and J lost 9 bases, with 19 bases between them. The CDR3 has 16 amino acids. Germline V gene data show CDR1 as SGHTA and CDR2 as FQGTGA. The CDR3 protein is CASSLSRGLTHRPQHF. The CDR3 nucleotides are TGTGCCAGCAGCTTAAGCCGAGGACTCACCCATAGGCCCCAGCATTTT. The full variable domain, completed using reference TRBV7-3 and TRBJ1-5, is GAGVSQTPSNKVTEKGKYVELRCDPISGHTALYWYRQSLGQGPEFLIYFQGTGAADDSGLPNDRFFAVRPEGSVSTLKIQRTERGDSAVYLCASSLSRGLTHRPQHFGDGTRLSIL.

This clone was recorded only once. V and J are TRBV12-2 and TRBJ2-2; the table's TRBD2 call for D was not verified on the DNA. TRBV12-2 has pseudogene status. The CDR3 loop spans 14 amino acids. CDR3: CASRLAGGSGELFF. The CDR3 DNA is TGTGCAAGTCGCTTAGCGGGGGGGTCCGGGGAGCTGTTTTTT.

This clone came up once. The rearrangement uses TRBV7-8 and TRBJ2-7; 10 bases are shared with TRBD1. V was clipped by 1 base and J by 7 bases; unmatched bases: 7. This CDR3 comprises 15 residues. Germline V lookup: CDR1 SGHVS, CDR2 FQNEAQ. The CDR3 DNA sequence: TGTGCCAGCAGCTTAGTCGGGACAGGGGCGAGTGAGCAGTACTTC. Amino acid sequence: CASSLVGTGASEQYF.

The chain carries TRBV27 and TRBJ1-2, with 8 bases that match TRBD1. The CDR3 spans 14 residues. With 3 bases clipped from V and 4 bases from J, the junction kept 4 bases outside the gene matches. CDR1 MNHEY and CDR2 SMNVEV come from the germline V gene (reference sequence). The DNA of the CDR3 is TGTGCCAGCAGTTTGCAGGGGGCGGGCTATGGCTACACCTTC. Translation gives CASSLQGAGYGYTF.

The CDR3 protein is CASSFTGRETQYF. DNA for the CDR3: TGTGCCAGCAGTTTTACAGGGAGAGAGACCCAGTACTTC. The chain links TRBV12-3 or TRBV12-4 to TRBJ2-5, with D possibly being TRBD1 (6 bases). The CDR3 covers 13 residues. The ends were cut back, 3 bases at V and 4 bases at J, with 9 bases in the middle.

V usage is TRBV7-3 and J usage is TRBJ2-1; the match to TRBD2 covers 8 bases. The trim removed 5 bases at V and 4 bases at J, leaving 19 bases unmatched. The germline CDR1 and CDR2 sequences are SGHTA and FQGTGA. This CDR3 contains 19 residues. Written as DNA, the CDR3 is TGTGCCAGCAGCCTCACCCCCTCTGGCGGGGGGTCAGTATACAATGAGCAGTTCTTC. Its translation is CASSLTPSGGGSVYNEQFF.

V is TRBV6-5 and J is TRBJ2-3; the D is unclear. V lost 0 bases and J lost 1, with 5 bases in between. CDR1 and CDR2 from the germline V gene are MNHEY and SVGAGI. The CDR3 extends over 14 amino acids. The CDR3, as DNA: TGTGCCAGCAGTTACTCCTTCCGCACAGATACGCAGTATTTT. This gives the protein CASSYSFRTDTQYF.

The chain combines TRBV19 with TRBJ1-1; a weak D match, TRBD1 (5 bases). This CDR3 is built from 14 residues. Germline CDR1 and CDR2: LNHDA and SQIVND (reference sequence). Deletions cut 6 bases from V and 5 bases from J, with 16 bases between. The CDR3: CASSIGQGETEAFF. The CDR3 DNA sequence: TGTGCCAGTAGCATCGGGCAGGGTGAGACTGAAGCTTTCTTT.

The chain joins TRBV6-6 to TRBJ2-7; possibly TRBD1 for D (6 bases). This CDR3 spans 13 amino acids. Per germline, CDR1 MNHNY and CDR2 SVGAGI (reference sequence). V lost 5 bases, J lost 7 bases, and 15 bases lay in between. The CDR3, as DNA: TGTGCCAGCAGTCCTGGGGGCACGGGGGAGCAGTACTTC. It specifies CASSPGGTGEQYF.

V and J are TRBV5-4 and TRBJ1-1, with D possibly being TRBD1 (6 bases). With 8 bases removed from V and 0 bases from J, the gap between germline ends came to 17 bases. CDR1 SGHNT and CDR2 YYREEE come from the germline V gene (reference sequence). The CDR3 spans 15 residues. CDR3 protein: CASFSGARMNTEAFF. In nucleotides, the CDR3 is TGTGCCAGTTTTTCAGGGGCCCGGATGAACACTGAAGCTTTCTTT.

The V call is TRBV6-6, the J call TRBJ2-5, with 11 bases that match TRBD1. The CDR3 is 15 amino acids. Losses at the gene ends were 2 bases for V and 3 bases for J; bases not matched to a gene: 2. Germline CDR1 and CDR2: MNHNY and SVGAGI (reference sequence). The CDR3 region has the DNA TGTGCCAGCAGTTACCCGGGACAGGGGGAAGAGACCCAGTACTTC. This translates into CASSYPGQGEETQYF.

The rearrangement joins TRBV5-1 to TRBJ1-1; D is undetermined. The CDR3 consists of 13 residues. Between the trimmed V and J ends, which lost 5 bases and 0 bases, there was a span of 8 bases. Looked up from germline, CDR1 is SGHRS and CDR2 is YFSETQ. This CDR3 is CASSRSMNTEAFF. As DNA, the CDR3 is TGCGCCAGCAGTAGATCGATGAACACTGAAGCTTTCTTT.

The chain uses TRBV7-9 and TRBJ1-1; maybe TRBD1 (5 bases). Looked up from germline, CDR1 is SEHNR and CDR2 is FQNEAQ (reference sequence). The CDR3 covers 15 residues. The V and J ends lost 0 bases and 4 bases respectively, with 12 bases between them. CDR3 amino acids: CASSLARQGSTEAFF. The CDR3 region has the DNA TGTGCCAGCAGCTTAGCCAGGCAGGGCTCCACTGAAGCTTTCTTT.